The present T cell receptor (beta chain) was sequenced within a study of PD-1 blockade in classical Hodgkin lymphoma. In the study overall: Nivolumab was administered to patients intravenously at 3 mg/kg every 2 weeks. Study-wide points: Before treatment, TCR diversity in newly diagnosed patients was reportedly lower than in healthy donors. A significant rise in TCR diversity was seen by C4D1 for CD4+ cells but not for CD8+ cells. Undefined causes, possibly disease activity or prior therapy, underlie the repertoire differences.

CDR1 is SGHAT, CDR2 FQNNGV, per germline. V lost 5 bases and J lost 10; bases outside the gene matches: 10. This CDR3 is 16 amino acids long. Data came from immunoSEQ multiplex PCR; TCRdb stores just in-frame clones and leaves some out. The sample includes approximately 10,000 clones, 80% to 95% of them seen just once. Concerning this clone: The antigen is not known.

Autologous stem cell transplantation was followed by relapse in every patient, and brentuximab vedotin exposure varied. This TCR derives from a human donor with classical Hodgkin lymphoma. Sequenced material: peripheral blood mononuclear cells (PBMCs), taken at baseline. This rearrangement joins TRBV11-2 to TRBJ2-1; TRBD2 agrees at 14 bases. The CDR3 nucleotides are TGTGCCAGCAGCCTACATGGGACTAGCGGGAGCGGGGAGCAGTTCTTC. As protein: CASSLHGTSGSGEQFF.